Here is one T cell receptor beta chain with its context. Its specificity is not known. The study reverse transcribed the entire isolated RNA, so it sequenced expressed TCRB transcripts. Assay used: immunoSEQ multiplex PCR; TCRdb lists only in-frame clones, some missing. The sample has 640,000 or so clones; under 15% are singletons. This sample was taken from a study of beta chain features in type 1 diabetes. Broader study findings: The study found moderately but significantly shorter TCRB CDR3s in all four CD4+ subsets of Type 1 diabetes patients.

The source is a man aged 18 to 30 with type 1 diabetes. The material sequenced was naive CD4+ T cells from blood.

The CDR3 region is CASSFLGQSSYNEQFF. The CDR3 bases are TGTGCCAGCAGCTTTCTTGGTCAGAGCTCCTACAATGAGCAGTTCTTC. The V gene is TRBV11-2, the J gene TRBJ2-1; D unclear. Trimming left V 3 bases short and J 0 bases short, with 12 bases between. The CDR3 contains 16 residues. CDR1 SGHAT and CDR2 FQNNGV come from the germline V gene.